This T cell receptor (beta chain) originates from a study of blood T cell repertoires in COVID-19. Background on the study: Samples of COVID-19 (acute and convalescent) were obtained from the United States, Italy and Spain. Nucleic acid was either cDNA or gDNA, and it came from T cells, B-cell-depleted T cells, or PBMCs.

This clone was seen a handful of times. This CDR3 has 15 amino acids. Trimming shortened V by 2 bases and J by 2 bases, and 13 bases separated the two germline ends. In germline, CDR1 is MNHEY, CDR2 SVGAGI. Original data processing: Reference gene primer amplification yielded estimated nucleated cell counts. Sequenced by immunoSEQ multiplex PCR; TCRdb stores in-frame clones only, minus some. V, J and clone size were drawn from that table, and D and trimming were deduced from the DNA. The data hold approximately 180,000 clones, with 70% to 90% observed a single time. The sequenced sample was peripheral blood. The sequence came from a man in his forties or fifties with active or convalescent COVID-19. This chain links TRBV6-5 with TRBJ2-7, with D tentatively TRBD2 (6 bases). The CDR3 loop is CASSYQPGGAYEQYF. CDR3 nucleotides: TGTGCCAGCAGTTACCAGCCAGGAGGGGCCTACGAGCAGTACTTC.